This is a list of T cell receptor beta chains from one sample in a study of T cells after yellow fever vaccination. TCRdb used MiXCR to reprocess the 5' RACE reads, holding one entry per CDR3 protein. The sample has around 70,000 distinct CDR3 sequences; roughly 6.9% are singletons. The source was CD8+ T cells sorted from PBMCs, collected 4 to 6 days after the first yellow fever vaccination. The receptors originated from a man aged 18 to 35 who received the YFV17D yellow fever vaccine. CDR3s include the opening cysteine and the closing phenylalanine or tryptophan. A D gene is named only where the DNA matches it firmly. Only some rows state a clone size, as once, few, many or a class for expanded clones.

D	size	V	J	CDR3	DNA
-	-	TRBV29-1	TRBJ1-2	CSVEARSNYGYTF	TGCAGCGTTGAGGCCAGATCTAACTATGGCTACACCTTC
-	many	TRBV29-1	TRBJ2-2	CSALTLYTGELFF	TGCAGCGCCCTCACGCTCTACACCGGGGAGCTGTTTTTT
TRBD1	few	TRBV6-2/TRBV6-3	TRBJ1-2	CASSDRVGGYTF	TGTGCCAGCAGCGACAGGGTAGGGGGCTACACCTTC
TRBD1	many	TRBV5-1	TRBJ2-2	CASSVDRGPSRELFF	TGCGCCAGCAGCGTGGACAGGGGGCCTTCCAGGGAGCTGTTTTTT
-	few	TRBV27	TRBJ2-3	CASSLLRPSTDTQYF	TGTGCCAGCAGTTTGCTCCGTCCTAGCACAGATACGCAGTATTTT
-	many	TRBV7-9	TRBJ2-3	CASSLFPDTQYF	TGTGCCAGCAGCTTATTCCCAGATACGCAGTATTTT
-	many	TRBV14	TRBJ1-3	CASSPFGGGASTF	-
-	many	TRBV5-1	TRBJ2-1	CASSSLSGEGRYNEQFF	TGCGCCAGCAGCTCACTATCAGGGGAAGGGCGCTACAATGAGCAGTTCTTC
-	many	TRBV18	TRBJ2-1	CASSLGARFHEQFF	TGTGCCAGCTCACTGGGGGCGCGGTTCCATGAGCAGTTCTTC
TRBD2	-	TRBV13	TRBJ2-6	CASSLISGASGANVLTF	TGTGCCAGCAGCTTAATTAGCGGGGCCTCTGGGGCCAACGTCCTGACTTTC
-	few	TRBV4-2	TRBJ1-4	CASSPNERATNEKLFF	TGTGCCAGCAGCCCCAACGAGAGGGCCACTAATGAAAAACTGTTTTTT
-	few	TRBV28	TRBJ2-3	CASSFGVRSISDTQYF	TGTGCCAGCAGTTTTGGCGTCAGATCCATCTCAGATACGCAGTATTTT
-	many	TRBV5-4	TRBJ1-1	CASSLVPHRENTEAFF	TGTGCCAGCAGCCTGGTGCCTCATCGAGAGAACACTGAAGCTTTCTTT
TRBD1	-	TRBV4-1	TRBJ1-1	CASSQVGTGSVAEAFF	TGCGCCAGCAGCCAAGTGGGGACAGGGAGTGTGGCTGAAGCTTTCTTT
TRBD1	-	TRBV12-3/TRBV12-4	TRBJ2-5	CASSFGGRGETQYF	TGTGCCAGCAGTTTTGGGGGCAGGGGGGAGACCCAGTACTTC
TRBD1	-	TRBV6-2/TRBV6-3	TRBJ1-5	CASTSDRGYDQPQHF	TGTGCCAGCACCTCGGACAGGGGGTACGATCAGCCCCAGCATTTT
-	-	TRBV13	TRBJ2-1	CASSPERLCNEQFF	TGTGCCAGCAGCCCCGAGCGACTCTGCAATGAGCAGTTCTTC
TRBD1	few	TRBV4-2	TRBJ2-6	CASSQDRLTGGISGANVLTF	TGTGCCAGCAGCCAAGATCGCCTGACAGGGGGTATTTCGGGGGCCAACGTCCTGACTTTC
TRBD1	-	TRBV12-3/TRBV12-4	TRBJ1-2	CASISGTDPGYTF	TGTGCCAGCATTTCCGGGACAGACCCTGGCTACACCTTC
-	few	TRBV2	TRBJ1-5	CASSEAPLSNQPQHF	TGTGCCAGCAGTGAAGCCCCTCTTAGCAATCAGCCCCAGCATTTT
-	many	TRBV5-6	TRBJ2-7	CASSPGQGPYEQYF	TGTGCCAGCAGCCCCGGCCAGGGCCCCTACGAGCAGTACTTC
-	-	TRBV6-5	TRBJ1-2	CASSYGLQGSSATF	TGTGCCAGCAGTTACGGCCTACAGGGAAGTTCTGCCACCTTC
TRBD2	few	TRBV11-2	TRBJ2-7	CASSSIAGGSAYEQYF	TGTGCCAGCAGTTCAATAGCGGGGGGGTCCGCCTACGAGCAGTACTTC
-	-	TRBV11-2	TRBJ2-7	CASSNRRYEQYF	TGTGCCAGCAGCAACAGGCGCTACGAGCAGTACTTC
-	-	TRBV30	TRBJ1-1	CAWSVAVNTEAFF	TGTGCCTGGAGTGTAGCAGTGAACACTGAAGCTTTCTTT
TRBD1	-	TRBV7-2	TRBJ1-5	CASSPTGDHQPQHF	TGTGCCAGCAGCCCGACAGGGGACCATCAGCCCCAGCATTTT
-	-	TRBV20-1	TRBJ2-5	CSARAVVEQLETQYF	TGCAGTGCTAGAGCTGTGGTTGAACAGTTGGAGACCCAGTACTTC
TRBD1	-	TRBV13	TRBJ2-1	CASKISGQPYNEQFF	TGTGCCAGCAAGATTTCGGGACAGCCATACAATGAGCAGTTCTTC
-	many	TRBV9	TRBJ2-5	CASSVEGRAREETQYF	TGTGCCAGCAGCGTAGAGGGCAGGGCGAGAGAAGAGACCCAGTACTTC
-	many	TRBV10-3	TRBJ2-2	CAISEVQNTGELFF	TGTGCCATCAGTGAGGTACAGAACACCGGGGAGCTGTTTTTT
TRBD2	few	TRBV12-3/TRBV12-4	TRBJ2-3	CASSLVAGARDTQYF	TGTGCCAGCAGTTTAGTAGCGGGGGCAAGGGATACGCAGTATTTT
-	many	TRBV4-3	TRBJ1-5	CASSQDRVQAGKPQHF	TGCGCCAGCAGCCAAGATCGGGTGCAGGCTGGGAAGCCCCAGCATTTT
-	many	TRBV6-1	TRBJ2-7	CASSQTGRYEQYF	TGTGCCAGCAGTCAGACAGGGAGGTACGAGCAGTACTTC
-	many	TRBV7-9	TRBJ2-1	CASSRGAGVGNEQFF	TGTGCCAGCTCCCGGGGGGCGGGGGTAGGTAATGAGCAGTTCTTC
-	-	TRBV5-8	TRBJ2-1	CASSLDWNNEQFF	TGTGCCAGCAGCTTGGACTGGAACAATGAGCAGTTCTTC
TRBD1	many	TRBV12-5	TRBJ2-3	CASGLVGQGPDTQYF	TGTGCTAGTGGTTTGGTGGGACAGGGGCCAGATACGCAGTATTTT
TRBD2	-	TRBV4-2	TRBJ2-3	CASSRGTSGGASFSDTQYF	TGTGCCAGCAGCCGGGGGACTAGCGGGGGGGCCAGCTTTTCAGATACGCAGTATTTT
-	few	TRBV5-1	TRBJ1-2	CASSYITGLNYGYTF	TGCGCCAGCAGCTATATTACGGGCCTAAACTATGGCTACACCTTC
-	few	TRBV5-1	TRBJ2-1	CASSLVRATFSNEQFF	TGCGCCAGCAGCTTGGTGAGGGCAACCTTCTCCAATGAGCAGTTCTTC
-	-	TRBV4-1	TRBJ2-3	CASSPLELAQDTQYF	TGCGCCAGCAGCCCCTTAGAGCTAGCGCAAGATACGCAGTATTTT
TRBD1	many	TRBV7-9	TRBJ2-2	CASSLPDRGPLGELFF	TGTGCCAGCAGCTTACCCGACAGGGGGCCCCTCGGGGAGCTGTTTTTT
-	few	TRBV7-9	TRBJ2-3	CASQQGSDTQYF	TGTGCCAGCCAACAGGGCTCAGATACGCAGTATTTT
-	many	TRBV4-1	TRBJ2-7	CASSQVAVSYEQYF	TGCGCCAGCAGCCAAGTCGCGGTGTCCTACGAGCAGTACTTC
-	few	TRBV21-1	TRBJ1-3	CASSSLPGEGGNTIYF	TGTGCCAGCAGCTCATTGCCAGGGGAAGGTGGAAACACCATATATTTT
TRBD1	-	TRBV30	TRBJ2-7	CAWHSGTGAHEQYF	TGTGCCTGGCACTCCGGGACAGGGGCCCACGAGCAGTACTTC
TRBD1	many	TRBV5-1	TRBJ2-7	CASSLEGQGGDEQYF	TGCGCCAGCAGCTTGGAAGGACAGGGGGGGGACGAGCAGTACTTC
-	-	TRBV7-2	TRBJ2-5	CASSYLDQTQYF	TGTGCCAGCAGCTACCTAGACCAGACCCAGTACTTC
TRBD1	few	TRBV19	TRBJ1-5	CASTGGRQGGRLDQPQHF	TGTGCCAGCACCGGGGGAAGACAGGGCGGACGATTAGATCAGCCCCAGCATTTT
TRBD1	few	TRBV20-1	TRBJ2-7	CSAAGTGSYEQYF	TGCAGTGCTGCGGGGACAGGGTCCTACGAGCAGTACTTC
-	many	TRBV6-1	TRBJ2-1	CASIPTGGGGDEQFF	TGTGCCAGCATCCCGACGGGCGGAGGGGGGGATGAGCAGTTCTTC
-	-	TRBV7-6	TRBJ2-3	CASSLVQGEDTQYF	TGTGCCAGCAGCTTAGTTCAGGGTGAGGATACGCAGTATTTT
TRBD2	many	TRBV29-1	TRBJ2-5	CSVVYRSGGETQYF	TGCAGCGTTGTGTATCGGTCGGGGGGAGAGACCCAGTACTTC
-	many	TRBV29-1	TRBJ2-3	CSVGVLGTPSTDTQYF	TGCAGCGTTGGGGTTCTCGGGACCCCTAGCACAGATACGCAGTATTTT
-	few	TRBV6-1	TRBJ2-7	CASSEPRAGYEQYF	TGTGCCAGCAGTGAGCCCCGTGCGGGGTACGAGCAGTACTTC
TRBD2	-	TRBV7-8	TRBJ2-3	CASSAGGGADTQYF	TGTGCCAGCAGCGCGGGGGGCGGGGCAGATACGCAGTATTTT
-	-	TRBV6-5	TRBJ1-2	CASSYSAGPGGTF	TGTGCCAGCAGTTACTCTGCGGGGCCCGGGGGCACCTTC
-	-	TRBV3-1	TRBJ1-2	CASSHKVPGSGYTF	TGTGCCAGCAGCCACAAGGTCCCAGGCTCTGGCTACACCTTC
-	-	TRBV7-9	TRBJ2-7	CASSPYLDEQYF	TGTGCCAGCAGCCCGTACCTAGACGAGCAGTACTTC
-	few	TRBV10-3	TRBJ2-7	CAISDPGKGYEQYF	TGTGCCATCAGTGACCCGGGGAAGGGCTACGAGCAGTACTTC
-	-	TRBV4-3	TRBJ2-7	CASRQETGLSYEQYF	TGCGCCAGCAGGCAAGAGACAGGACTCTCCTACGAGCAGTACTTC